The source of this TCR beta chain is a study of CD8 T cells in ankylosing spondylitis. TCRdb re-analysed the 5' RACE reads in MiXCR, keeping a single row per CDR3 protein. The sample includes approximately 140,000 distinct CDR3 sequences, roughly 9% of them seen just once. The V and J ends lost 0 bases and 5 bases respectively, with 13 bases between them. Germline V gene lookup returns CDR1 DFQATT and CDR2 SNEGSKA (reference sequence). This CDR3 spans 14 amino acids. This clonotype has a count of ten or more. This chain uses TRBV20-1 with TRBJ2-5; the D gene is possibly TRBD2 (5 bases). Sequencing input: blood, either unsorted or a sorted T cell fraction (not recorded which). The receptor was derived from a male donor with ankylosing spondylitis or in good health (not recorded which). CDR3 sequence reads: CSARDSTGRETQYF. The CDR3 coding sequence is TGCAGTGCTAGAGATAGTACGGGAAGGGAGACCCAGTACTTC.